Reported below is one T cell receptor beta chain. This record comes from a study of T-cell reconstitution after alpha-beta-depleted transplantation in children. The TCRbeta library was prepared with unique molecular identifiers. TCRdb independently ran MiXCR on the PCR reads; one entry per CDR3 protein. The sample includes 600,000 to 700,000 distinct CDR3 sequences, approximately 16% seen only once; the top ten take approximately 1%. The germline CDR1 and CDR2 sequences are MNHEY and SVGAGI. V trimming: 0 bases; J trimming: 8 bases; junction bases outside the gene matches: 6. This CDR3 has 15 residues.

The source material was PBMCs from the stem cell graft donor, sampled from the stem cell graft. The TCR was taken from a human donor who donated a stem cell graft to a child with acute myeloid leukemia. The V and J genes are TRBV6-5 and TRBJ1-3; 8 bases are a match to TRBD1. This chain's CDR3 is CASSYSSGGGDTIYF. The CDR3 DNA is TGTGCCAGCAGTTACTCTTCAGGGGGCGGGGACACCATATATTTT.